The entry below describes one TCR beta chain. CDR1 and CDR2 from the germline V gene are SQVTM and ANQGSEA. The CDR3 contains 11 residues. V was shortened by 6 bases and J by 6 bases, with 12 bases between the two germline ends. This sample was taken from a study of shared clonotypes between healthy human individuals. The test was conducted at deep level. Authors' methods: Filtering differed because ImmunoSEQ produced junction-only sequences that carried no quality scores. Repertoires were generated with immunoSEQ multiplex PCR, while TCRdb's copy carries only in-frame clones and drops some. D and trimming were read from the DNA, whereas the V and J calls and clone size are those reported in that table. This sample carries 700,000 to 950,000 clones, 96% of them seen once, and the ten largest clones take less than 0.25%. Naive CD8 cells were CD45RO-negative, positively selected for CCR7, excluding terminally differentiated effector memory CD45RA+ cells.

This TCR was recovered from a man in his thirties or forties in good health. The chain is built from TRBV29-1 and TRBJ2-7, with D maybe TRBD1 (5 bases). Sequencing was carried out using naive CD8+ T cells sorted from blood. Written as DNA, the CDR3 is TGCAGCGTCCACGACAGTTTCGAGCAGTACTTC. This gives the protein CSVHDSFEQYF.